This T cell receptor beta chain was sequenced during a study of blood T cell repertoires in COVID-19. Study background: Samples representing acute and convalescent COVID-19 were sourced from the United States, Italy and Spain. PBMCs, B-cell-depleted T cells, or T cells were the source of the cDNA or gDNA that made up the material.

With 2 bases removed from V and 5 bases from J, the gap between germline ends came to 17 bases. The CDR3 has 16 residues. Germline CDR1 is MGHRA and CDR2 is YSYEKL. Under the authors' procedure: Estimates of nucleated cell counts were drawn from the amplification of reference gene primers. The data were produced by immunoSEQ multiplex PCR, yet TCRdb's version contains in-frame clones alone and is incomplete. D and trimming were read from the DNA, whereas the V and J calls and clone size are those reported in that table. In the table there are about 140,000 clones, 80% to 90% of which are singletons. The sequencing input was peripheral blood. J is TRBJ2-3 and V is TRBV4-1, with a weak D call TRBD2 (5 bases). The source of this sequence is a woman between 35 and 50 years old with acute or convalescent COVID-19. CDR3 amino acids: CASSQPSRGLLDTQYF. The CDR3 nucleotides are TGCGCCAGCAGCCAACCCTCCCGGGGTCTTTTAGATACGCAGTATTTT.